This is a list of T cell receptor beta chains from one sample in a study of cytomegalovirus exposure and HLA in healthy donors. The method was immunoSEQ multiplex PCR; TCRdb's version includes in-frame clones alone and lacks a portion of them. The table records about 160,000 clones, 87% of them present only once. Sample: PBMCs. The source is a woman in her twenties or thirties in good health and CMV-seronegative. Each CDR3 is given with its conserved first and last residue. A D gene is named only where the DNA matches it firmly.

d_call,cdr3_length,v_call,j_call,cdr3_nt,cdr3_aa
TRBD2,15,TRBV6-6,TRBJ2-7,TGTGCCAGCAGTTACTCGAGCGGGATCAGCTCCGAGCAGTACTTC,CASSYSSGISSEQYF
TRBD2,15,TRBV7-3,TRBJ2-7,TGTGCCAGCAGCTTAGGACTAGCGGCACCCTACGAGCAGTACTTC,CASSLGLAAPYEQYF
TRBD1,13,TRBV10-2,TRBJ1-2,TGCGCCAGCAACCACGGACAGGGGTATGGCTACACCTTC,CASNHGQGYGYTF
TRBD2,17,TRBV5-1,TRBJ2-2,TGCGCCAGCAGCCTGGACGCGACTAGCGGGTACACCGGGGAGCTGTTTTTT,CASSLDATSGYTGELFF
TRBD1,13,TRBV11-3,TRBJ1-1,TGTGCCAGCAGCTTCCGACAGGGGACTGAAGCTTTCTTT,CASSFRQGTEAFF
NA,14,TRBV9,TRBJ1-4,TGTGCCAGCAGCCCTCGGGGGGTGGGTGAAAAACTGTTTTTT,CASSPRGVGEKLFF
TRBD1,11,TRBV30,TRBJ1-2,TGTGCCTGGGACAGGGAAAATGGCTACACCTTC,CAWDRENGYTF
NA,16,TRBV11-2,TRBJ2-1,TGTGCCAGCAGCTCGCGCCCGGCAGCGGCCTACAATGAGCAGTTCTTC,CASSSRPAAAYNEQFF
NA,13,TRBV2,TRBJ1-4,TGTGCCAGCAGTGAAGCGACGACAGCAAAACTGTTTTTT,CASSEATTAKLFF
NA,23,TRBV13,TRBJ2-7,TGTGCCAGCAGCTTAGGCCGTTGGCCCCCCTCAGGGGTTGTCCACAACGAGTCCTACGAGCAGTACTTC,CASSLGRWPPSGVVHNESYEQYF